Detailed here is one T cell receptor beta chain. As yet, its antigen is unknown. Noted time point: pre-treatment baseline. One draw preceded checkpoint blockade; another followed its first cycle at week 3. Patients with prior systemic cancer treatment, concomitant immunosuppressants, or other active malignancies were excluded. Germline V gene sequence: CDR1 SNHLY, CDR2 FYNNEI. This CDR3 spans 11 amino acids. Trimming took 7 bases from V and 5 from J, leaving 8 bases between them. This sample was included in a study of blood T cell dynamics during melanoma immunotherapy. Study-level information: First-line therapy was either pembrolizumab or nivolumab with ipilimumab for metastatic melanoma.

Assay: immunoSEQ multiplex PCR; the TCRdb copy retains only in-frame clones and omits some. The sample shows thousands of clones, around 90% of them seen only once. Study-level results: It remained unknown if the driving T cell clones were melanoma-specific.

The chain links TRBV2 to TRBJ2-5, with a tentative D call TRBD2 (5 bases). This receptor was obtained from a human donor with melanoma. The sample in question was blood, obtained from a patient treated with checkpoint blockade. The CDR3: CASTTRETQYF. CDR3 coding DNA: TGTGCCAGCACCACTAGGGAGACCCAGTACTTC.